This TCR beta chain was identified in a study of beta chain features in type 1 diabetes. Study-level information: Age, gender and cell yields were alike across patients and healthy donors.

This clone appeared many times. Its specificity is unknown. Notes on the study in general: Whether TCRB rearrangement is influenced by HLA type was left unresolved in this analysis. Moderate yet significant TCRB CDR3 shortening was seen in Type 1 diabetes patients in all four CD4+ subsets. Diminished insertions and augmented deletions at VDJ junctions characterized type 1 diabetes patients.

The sequenced template was cDNA made from the entire isolated RNA. Clones were read by immunoSEQ multiplex PCR, and TCRdb kept only the in-frame ones, dropping some. There are around 140,000 clones in the sample; less than 15% occur only once, and under 1.5% lies in the top ten. Germline CDR1 GTSNPN, CDR2 SVGIG (reference sequence). The ends were cut back, 1 base at V and 9 bases at J, with 7 bases in the middle. This CDR3 region has 12 residues. Specimen: central memory CD4+ T cells from blood. This rearrangement joins TRBV30 to TRBJ1-6; D uncertain. The receptor was isolated from a man in his late teens or twenties with type 1 diabetes. CDR3 loop: CAWSEGRSPLHF. Written as DNA, the CDR3 is TGTGCCTGGAGTGAAGGGCGTTCACCCCTCCACTTT.